Below are 10 T cell receptor beta chains sequenced from a single sample in a study of blood T cell repertoires in COVID-19. Method: immunoSEQ multiplex PCR; TCRdb's copy keeps in-frame clones and lacks some. The sample lists about 80,000 clones, roughly 80% occurring once. The sequenced sample consisted of peripheral blood. The receptors here all came from a woman of 80 years or more with acute or convalescent COVID-19.

The chain links TRBV13 to TRBJ1-1; tentatively, D is TRBD1 (5 bases). Germline CDR1 reads PRHDT; CDR2 reads FYEKMQ (reference sequence). V lost 7 bases and J 3 bases, leaving 12 bases between the germline ends. The CDR3 spans 13 residues. This CDR3 reads CASTIGDDTEAFF. CDR3 sequence (DNA): TGTGCCAGCACTATAGGGGATGACACTGAAGCTTTCTTT. Combining the CDR3 with reference TRBV13 and TRBJ1-1 gives the whole variable domain AAGVIQSPRHLIKEKRETATLKCYPIPRHDTVYWYQQGPGQDPQFLISFYEKMQSDKGSIPDRFSAQQFSDYHSELNMSSLELGDSALYFCASTIGDDTEAFFGQGTRLTVV.

The chain couples TRBV19 to TRBJ2-7, with a possible D match to TRBD2 (6 bases). Trimming removed 5 bases from V and 2 bases from J, with 19 bases in between. Germline CDR1 reads LNHDA; CDR2 reads SQIVND (reference sequence). This CDR3 comprises 16 residues. The CDR3 here is CASSEREAGGTYEQYF. The CDR3 coding sequence is TGTGCCAGTAGTGAGAGGGAGGCAGGTGGGACCTACGAGCAGTACTTC.

The rearrangement joins TRBV7-9 to TRBJ1-2; D gene unclear. V lost 1 base, J lost 4 bases, and 16 bases lay in between. Germline V CDR1 and CDR2: SEHNR, FQNEAQ (reference sequence). The CDR3 loop spans 16 amino acids. Here the CDR3 reads CASSLGVQEGVYGYTF. CDR3 nucleotide sequence: TGTGCCAGCAGCTTAGGGGTCCAGGAGGGAGTCTATGGCTACACCTTC.

The chain couples TRBV9 to TRBJ2-5; tentatively, D is TRBD1 (5 bases). V gave up 2 bases and J gave up 7 bases, with 21 bases separating them. Germline V gives CDR1 SGDLS, CDR2 YYNGEE. The CDR3 extends over 16 amino acids. The CDR3 coding sequence is TGTGCCAGCAGCGTTTCTGGCCAGGGTCCGAAGGTGACCCAGTACTTC. Amino acids: CASSVSGQGPKVTQYF.

The sample holds one count of this clone. The chain combines TRBV19 with TRBJ1-2; D is undetermined. This CDR3 is built from 13 residues. Trimming stripped 1 base from V and 3 bases from J, with 6 bases between. Germline assignment: CDR1 LNHDA and CDR2 SQIVND (reference sequence). The CDR3 loop is CASSIARDYGYTF. The CDR3 DNA sequence: TGTGCCAGTAGTATAGCGAGGGACTATGGCTACACCTTC.

The gene calls are TRBV6-5 and TRBJ1-1, with D perhaps TRBD1 (6 bases). Germline CDR1 MNHEY, CDR2 SVGAGI. Trimming pared 5 bases from V and 1 base from J, leaving 14 bases between. There are 15 residues in the CDR3. DNA of the CDR3: TGTGCCAGCAGTCGGGCGACAGGCGCGAACACTGAAGCTTTCTTT. It specifies CASSRATGANTEAFF.

This chain connects TRBV6-5 to TRBJ1-1; D is undetermined. Germline CDR1 reads MNHEY; CDR2 reads SVGAGI. V gave up 2 bases and J gave up 0 bases, with 13 bases separating them. The CDR3 consists of 16 residues. The CDR3 here is CASSYGQNLMNTEAFF. Here the CDR3 DNA reads TGTGCCAGCAGTTACGGTCAGAACCTCATGAACACTGAAGCTTTCTTT.

V is TRBV6-6 and J is TRBJ2-5; the D gene is possibly TRBD2 (6 bases). Germline V gene sequence: CDR1 MNHNY, CDR2 SVGAGI (reference sequence). Trimming left V 9 bases short and J 5 bases short, with 13 bases between. This CDR3 is built from 12 residues. CDR3 nucleotide sequence: TGTGCCAGTCTTAGCGGTAGGGAGACCCAGTACTTC. Residues: CASLSGRETQYF.

The chain joins TRBV10-1 to TRBJ2-7; the D gene is possibly TRBD2 (6 bases). Trimming took 0 bases from V and 6 from J, leaving 15 bases between them. The CDR3 is 15 amino acids. CDR1 is WNHNN, CDR2 SYGVQD, per germline (reference sequence). The CDR3 region is CASSESGAPEGEQYF. In DNA, the CDR3 is TGCGCCAGCAGTGAGTCAGGGGCACCGGAGGGCGAGCAGTACTTC.

This chain joins TRBV28 and TRBJ2-3; 9 bases are a match to TRBD1. Germline V lookup: CDR1 MDHEN, CDR2 SYDVKM. V shed 2 bases and J 5 bases; nucleotides not matched to a gene: 5. The CDR3 consists of 15 residues. For the CDR3, the DNA is TGTGCCAGCAGTTTACCGGACAGGGGAGGAGATACGCAGTATTTT. Translation gives CASSLPDRGGDTQYF.